This TCR beta chain originates from a study of CD8 T cells in ankylosing spondylitis. Study-wide results and limits: In reactive arthritis synovial fluid and blood, some motif variants had been reported before. Clones that were linked to disease were CD8+ and were relatively rare in peripheral blood. Disease-linked clones were reportedly significantly enriched in matched ankylosing spondylitis synovial fluid. Several highly homologous variants made up a TCR beta motif, and this motif appeared characteristic of ankylosing spondylitis blood.

Quantitative 5'-RACE with molecular barcodes generated TCR beta libraries. TCRdb reprocessed the 5' RACE reads via MiXCR and lists one record per CDR3 protein. The repertoire holds over 450,000 distinct CDR3 sequences, about 13% seen once, with about 6.5% in the top ten. This clonotype was recorded at least ten times. The antigen remains unidentified. The sequence derives from a male donor with ankylosing spondylitis. Sequences were obtained from blood, either unsorted or a sorted T cell fraction (not recorded which).

The DNA of the CDR3 is TGCAGCGCCGGACTAGCGGGAGGAGATACGCAGTATTTT. Its translation: CSAGLAGGDTQYF. This chain connects TRBV29-1 to TRBJ2-3; 14 positions agree with TRBD2. V shed 7 bases, J shed 5 bases, and the junction held 2 bases outside the gene matches. This CDR3 contains 13 residues. From germline, CDR1 is SQVTM and CDR2 ANQGSEA.